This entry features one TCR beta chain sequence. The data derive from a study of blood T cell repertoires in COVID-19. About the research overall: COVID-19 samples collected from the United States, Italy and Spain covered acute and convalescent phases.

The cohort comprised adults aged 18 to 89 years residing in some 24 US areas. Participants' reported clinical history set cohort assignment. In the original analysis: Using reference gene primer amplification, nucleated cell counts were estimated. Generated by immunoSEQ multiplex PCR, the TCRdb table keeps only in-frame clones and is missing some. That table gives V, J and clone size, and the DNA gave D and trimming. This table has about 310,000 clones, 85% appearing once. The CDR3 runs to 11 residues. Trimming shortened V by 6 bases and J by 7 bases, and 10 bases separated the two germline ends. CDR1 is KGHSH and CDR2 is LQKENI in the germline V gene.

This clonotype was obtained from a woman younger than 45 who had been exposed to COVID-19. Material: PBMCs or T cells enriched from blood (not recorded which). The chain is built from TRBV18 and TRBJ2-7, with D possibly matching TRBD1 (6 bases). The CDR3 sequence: CASSLGTEQYF. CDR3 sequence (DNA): TGTGCCAGCTCCCTCGGGACAGAGCAGTACTTC. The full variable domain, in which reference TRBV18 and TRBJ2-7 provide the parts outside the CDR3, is NAGVMQNPRHLVRRRGQEARLRCSPMKGHSHVYWYRQLPEEGLKFMVYLQKENIIDESGMPKERFSAEFPKEGPSILRIQQVVRGDSAAYFCASSLGTEQYFGPGTRLTVT.